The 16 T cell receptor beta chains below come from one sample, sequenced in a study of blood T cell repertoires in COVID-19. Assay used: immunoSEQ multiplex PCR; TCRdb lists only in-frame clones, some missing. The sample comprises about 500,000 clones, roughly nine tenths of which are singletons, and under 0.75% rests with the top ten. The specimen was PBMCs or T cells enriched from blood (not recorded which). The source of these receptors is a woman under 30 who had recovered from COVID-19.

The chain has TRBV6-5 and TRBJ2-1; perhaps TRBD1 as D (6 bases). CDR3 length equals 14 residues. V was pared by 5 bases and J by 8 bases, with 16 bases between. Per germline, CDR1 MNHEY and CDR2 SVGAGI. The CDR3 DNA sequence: TGTGCCAGCAGTCCCTCAGGGGCCCTTGATGAGCAGTTCTTC. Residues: CASSPSGALDEQFF.

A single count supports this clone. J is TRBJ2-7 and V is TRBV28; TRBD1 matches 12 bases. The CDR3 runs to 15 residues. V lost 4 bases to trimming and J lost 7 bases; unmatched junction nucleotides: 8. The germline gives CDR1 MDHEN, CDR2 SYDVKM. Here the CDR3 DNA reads TGTGCCAGCAGTTCCTCCGGGACAGGGGGCTGGGAGCAGTACTTC. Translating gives CASSSSGTGGWEQYF.

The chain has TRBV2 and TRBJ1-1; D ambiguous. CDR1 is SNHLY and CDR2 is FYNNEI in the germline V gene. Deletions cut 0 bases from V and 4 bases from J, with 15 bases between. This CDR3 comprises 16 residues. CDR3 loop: CASSEAFAGKTTEAFF. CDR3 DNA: TGTGCCAGCAGTGAAGCATTTGCGGGGAAGACCACTGAAGCTTTCTTT. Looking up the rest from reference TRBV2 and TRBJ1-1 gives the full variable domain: EPEVTQTPSHQVTQMGQEVILRCVPISNHLYFYWYRQILGQKVEFLVSFYNNEISEKSEIFDDQFSVERPDGSNFTLKIRSTKLEDSAMYFCASSEAFAGKTTEAFFGQGTRLTVV.

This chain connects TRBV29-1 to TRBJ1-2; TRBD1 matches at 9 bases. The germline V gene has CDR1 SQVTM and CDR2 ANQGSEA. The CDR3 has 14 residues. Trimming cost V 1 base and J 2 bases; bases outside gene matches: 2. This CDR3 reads CSVEGQGENYGYTF. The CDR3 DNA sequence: TGCAGCGTTGAAGGACAGGGGGAGAACTATGGCTACACCTTC.

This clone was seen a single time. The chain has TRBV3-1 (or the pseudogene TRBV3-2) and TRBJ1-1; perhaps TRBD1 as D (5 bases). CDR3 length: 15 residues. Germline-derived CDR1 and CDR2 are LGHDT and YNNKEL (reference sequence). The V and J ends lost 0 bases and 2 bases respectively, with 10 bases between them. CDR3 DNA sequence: TGTGCCAGCAGCCAAGAATCCGGACACAACACTGAAGCTTTCTTT. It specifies CASSQESGHNTEAFF.

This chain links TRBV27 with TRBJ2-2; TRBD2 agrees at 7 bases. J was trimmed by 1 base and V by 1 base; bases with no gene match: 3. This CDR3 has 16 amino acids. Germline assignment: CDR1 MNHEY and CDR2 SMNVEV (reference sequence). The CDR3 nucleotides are TGTGCCAGCAGTTTATATGCGGGGGTGAACACCGGGGAGCTGTTTTTT. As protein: CASSLYAGVNTGELFF.

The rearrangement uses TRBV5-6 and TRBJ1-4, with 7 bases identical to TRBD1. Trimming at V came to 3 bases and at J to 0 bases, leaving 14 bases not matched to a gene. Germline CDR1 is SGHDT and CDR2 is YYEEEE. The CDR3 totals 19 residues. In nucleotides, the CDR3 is TGTGCCAGCAGCTCCCGGGACAGCTACTCTTATGCAACTAATGAAAAACTGTTTTTT. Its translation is CASSSRDSYSYATNEKLFF.

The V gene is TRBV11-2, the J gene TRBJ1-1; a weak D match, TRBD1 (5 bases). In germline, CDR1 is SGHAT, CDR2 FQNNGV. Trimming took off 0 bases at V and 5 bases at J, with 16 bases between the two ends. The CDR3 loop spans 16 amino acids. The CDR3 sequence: CASSLDLRAGRTEAFF. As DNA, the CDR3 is TGTGCCAGCAGCTTAGATCTAAGGGCAGGGAGGACTGAAGCTTTCTTT.

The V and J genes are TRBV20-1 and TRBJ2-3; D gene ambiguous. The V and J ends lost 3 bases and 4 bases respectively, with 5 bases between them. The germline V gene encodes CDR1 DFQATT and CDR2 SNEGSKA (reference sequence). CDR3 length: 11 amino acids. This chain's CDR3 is CSASRADTQYF. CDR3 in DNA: TGCAGTGCTAGCCGCGCAGATACGCAGTATTTT.

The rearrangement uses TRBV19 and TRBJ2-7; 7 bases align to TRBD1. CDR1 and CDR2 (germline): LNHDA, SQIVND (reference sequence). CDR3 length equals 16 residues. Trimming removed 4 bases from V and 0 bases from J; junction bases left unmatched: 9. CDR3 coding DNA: TGTGCCAGTAGTACGGTTACAGGGGCTAGCTCCTACGAGCAGTACTTC. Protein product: CASSTVTGASSYEQYF.

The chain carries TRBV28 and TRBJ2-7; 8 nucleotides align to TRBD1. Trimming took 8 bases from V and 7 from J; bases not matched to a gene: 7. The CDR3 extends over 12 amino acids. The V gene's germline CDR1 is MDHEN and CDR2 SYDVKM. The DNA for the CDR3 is TGTGCCAGCCATACAGGGGGTGGGGAGCAGTACTTC. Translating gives CASHTGGGEQYF. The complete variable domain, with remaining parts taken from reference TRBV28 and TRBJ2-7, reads DVKVTQSSRYLVKRTGEKVFLECVQDMDHENMFWYRQDPGLGLRLIYFSYDVKMKEKGDIPEGYSVSREKKERFSLILESASTNQTSMYLCASHTGGGEQYFGPGTRLTVT.

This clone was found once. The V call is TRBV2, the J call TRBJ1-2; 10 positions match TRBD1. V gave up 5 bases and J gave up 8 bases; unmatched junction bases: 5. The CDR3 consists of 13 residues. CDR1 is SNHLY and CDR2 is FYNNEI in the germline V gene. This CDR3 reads CASSPGTGEGYTF. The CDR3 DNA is TGTGCCAGCAGTCCCGGGACAGGGGAAGGCTACACCTTC.

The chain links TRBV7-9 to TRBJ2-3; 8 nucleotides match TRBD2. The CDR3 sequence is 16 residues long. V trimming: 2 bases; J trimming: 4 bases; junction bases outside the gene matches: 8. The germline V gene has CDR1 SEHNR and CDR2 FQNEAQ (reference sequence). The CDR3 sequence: CASSLSRGGEADTQYF. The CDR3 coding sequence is TGTGCCAGCAGCTTAAGCCGGGGGGGCGAAGCAGATACGCAGTATTTT.

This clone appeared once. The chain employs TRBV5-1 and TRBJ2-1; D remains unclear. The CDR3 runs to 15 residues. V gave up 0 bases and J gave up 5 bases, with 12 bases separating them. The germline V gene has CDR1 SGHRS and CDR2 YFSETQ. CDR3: CASSLVSNQNNEQFF. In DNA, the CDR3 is TGCGCCAGCAGCTTGGTTTCGAACCAGAACAATGAGCAGTTCTTC.

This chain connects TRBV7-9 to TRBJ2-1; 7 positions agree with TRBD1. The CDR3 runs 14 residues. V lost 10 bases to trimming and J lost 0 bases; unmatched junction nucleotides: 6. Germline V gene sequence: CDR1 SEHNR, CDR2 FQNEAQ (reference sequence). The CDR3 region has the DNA TGTGCCACCACAGGGGCTCTCTCCTACAATGAGCAGTTCTTC. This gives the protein CATTGALSYNEQFF.

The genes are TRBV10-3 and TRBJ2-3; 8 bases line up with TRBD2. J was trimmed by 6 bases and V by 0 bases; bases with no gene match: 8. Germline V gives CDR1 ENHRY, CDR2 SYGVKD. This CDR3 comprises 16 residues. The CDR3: CAISESGAGGPDTQYF. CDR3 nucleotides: TGTGCCATCAGTGAGTCTGGGGCGGGGGGCCCGGATACGCAGTATTTT.